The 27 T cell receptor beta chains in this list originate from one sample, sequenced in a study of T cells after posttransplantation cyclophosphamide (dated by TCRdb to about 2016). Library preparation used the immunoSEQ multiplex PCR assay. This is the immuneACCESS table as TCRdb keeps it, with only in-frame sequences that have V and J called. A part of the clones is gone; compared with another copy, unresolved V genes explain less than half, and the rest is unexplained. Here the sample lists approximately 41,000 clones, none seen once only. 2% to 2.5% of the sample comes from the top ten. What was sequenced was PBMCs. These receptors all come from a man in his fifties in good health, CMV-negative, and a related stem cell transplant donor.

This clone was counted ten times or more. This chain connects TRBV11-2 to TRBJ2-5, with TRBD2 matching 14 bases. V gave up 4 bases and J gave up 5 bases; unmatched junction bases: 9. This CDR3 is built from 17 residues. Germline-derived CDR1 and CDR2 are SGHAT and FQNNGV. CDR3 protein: CASSSGLAGAMGETQYF. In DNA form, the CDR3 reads TGTGCCAGCAGCTCGGGACTAGCGGGGGCTATGGGGGAGACCCAGTACTTC.

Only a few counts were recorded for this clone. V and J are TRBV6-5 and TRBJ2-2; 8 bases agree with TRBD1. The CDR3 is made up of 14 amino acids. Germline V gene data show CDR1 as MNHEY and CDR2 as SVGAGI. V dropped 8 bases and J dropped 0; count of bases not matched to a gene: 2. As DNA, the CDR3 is TGTGCCAGCCCGGGACAGGCGAACACCGGGGAGCTGTTTTTT. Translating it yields CASPGQANTGELFF.

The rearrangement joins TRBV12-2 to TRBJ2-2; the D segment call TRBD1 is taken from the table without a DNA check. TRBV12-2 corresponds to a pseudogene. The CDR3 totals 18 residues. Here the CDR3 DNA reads TGTGCAAGTCGCTTAGTTGACCGGGACAGGACCGTCACCGGGGAGCTGTTTTTT. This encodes CASRLVDRDRTVTGELFF.

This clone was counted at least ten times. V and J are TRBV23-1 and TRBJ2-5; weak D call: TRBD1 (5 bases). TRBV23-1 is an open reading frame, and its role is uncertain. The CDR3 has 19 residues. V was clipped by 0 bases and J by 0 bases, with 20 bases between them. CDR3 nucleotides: TGCGCCAGCAGTCAATCCGGTCTTCCTATTGACAGCTACCAAGAGACCCAGTACTTC. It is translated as CASSQSGLPIDSYQETQYF.

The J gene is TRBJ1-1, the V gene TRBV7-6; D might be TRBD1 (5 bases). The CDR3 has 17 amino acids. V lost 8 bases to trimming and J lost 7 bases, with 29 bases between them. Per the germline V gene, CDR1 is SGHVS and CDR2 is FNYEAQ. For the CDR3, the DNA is TGTGCCAGCGGGACTAACCGGGGCCGAGTGGGTGAGTTTGAAGCTTTCTTT. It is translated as CASGTNRGRVGEFEAFF.

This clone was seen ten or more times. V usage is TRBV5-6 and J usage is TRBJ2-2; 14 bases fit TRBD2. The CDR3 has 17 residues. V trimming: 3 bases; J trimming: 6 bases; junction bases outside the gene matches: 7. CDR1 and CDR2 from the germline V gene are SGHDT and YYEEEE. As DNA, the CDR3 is TGTGCCAGCAGCTGGGGACTAGCGGGGGTTATCGCCGGGGAGCTGTTTTTT. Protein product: CASSWGLAGVIAGELFF. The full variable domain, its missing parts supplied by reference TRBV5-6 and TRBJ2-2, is DAGVTQSPTHLIKTRGQQVTLRCSPKSGHDTVSWYQQALGQGPQFIFQYYEEEERQRGNFPDRFSGHQFPNYSSELNVNALLLGDSALYLCASSWGLAGVIAGELFFGEGSRLTVL.

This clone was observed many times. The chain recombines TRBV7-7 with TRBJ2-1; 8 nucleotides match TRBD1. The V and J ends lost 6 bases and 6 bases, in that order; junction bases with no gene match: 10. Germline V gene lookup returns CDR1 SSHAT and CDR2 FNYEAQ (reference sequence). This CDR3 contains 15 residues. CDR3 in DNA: TGTGCCAGCAGTCCAGGACAGGGTGCCGTCAATGAGCAGTTCTTC. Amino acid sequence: CASSPGQGAVNEQFF.

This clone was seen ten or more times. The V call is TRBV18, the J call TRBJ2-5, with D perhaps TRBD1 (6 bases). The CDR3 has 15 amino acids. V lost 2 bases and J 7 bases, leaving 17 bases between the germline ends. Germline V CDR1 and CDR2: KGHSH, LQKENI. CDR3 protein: CASSPEQGRQGTQYF. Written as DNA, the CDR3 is TGTGCCAGCTCACCAGAACAGGGTCGGCAGGGGACCCAGTACTTC.

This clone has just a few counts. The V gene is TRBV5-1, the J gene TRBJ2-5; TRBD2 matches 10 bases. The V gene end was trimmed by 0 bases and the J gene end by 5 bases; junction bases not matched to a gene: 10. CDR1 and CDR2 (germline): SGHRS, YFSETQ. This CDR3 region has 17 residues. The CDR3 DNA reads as TGCGCCAGCAGCTTGGCCCTAGCGGGAGTAGGGCGGGAGACCCAGTACTTC. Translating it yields CASSLALAGVGRETQYF.

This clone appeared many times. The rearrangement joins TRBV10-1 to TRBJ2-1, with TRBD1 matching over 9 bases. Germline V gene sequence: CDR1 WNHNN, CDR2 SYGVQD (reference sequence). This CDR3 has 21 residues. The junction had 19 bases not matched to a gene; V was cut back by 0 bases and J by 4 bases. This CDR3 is CASSESIPGQGWEGRYNEQFF. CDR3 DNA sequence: TGCGCCAGCAGTGAGTCGATCCCGGGACAGGGATGGGAGGGCCGGTACAATGAGCAGTTCTTC.

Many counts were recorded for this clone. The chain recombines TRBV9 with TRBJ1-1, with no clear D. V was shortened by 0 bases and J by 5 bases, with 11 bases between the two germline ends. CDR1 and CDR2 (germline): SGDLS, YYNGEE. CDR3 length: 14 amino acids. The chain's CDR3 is CASSVGASGTEAFF. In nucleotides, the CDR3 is TGTGCCAGCAGCGTAGGGGCCTCGGGGACTGAAGCTTTCTTT. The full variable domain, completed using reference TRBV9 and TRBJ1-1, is DSGVTQTPKHLITATGQRVTLRCSPRSGDLSVYWYQQSLDQGLQFLIQYYNGEERAKGNILERFSAQQFPDLHSELNLSSLELGDSALYFCASSVGASGTEAFFGQGTRLTVV.

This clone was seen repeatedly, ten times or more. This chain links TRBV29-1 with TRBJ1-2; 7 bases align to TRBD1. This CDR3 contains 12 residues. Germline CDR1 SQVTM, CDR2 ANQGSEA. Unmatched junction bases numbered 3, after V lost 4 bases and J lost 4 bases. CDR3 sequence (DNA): TGCAGCGTTGTTAGGGACAGCTATGGCTACACCTTC. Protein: CSVVRDSYGYTF.

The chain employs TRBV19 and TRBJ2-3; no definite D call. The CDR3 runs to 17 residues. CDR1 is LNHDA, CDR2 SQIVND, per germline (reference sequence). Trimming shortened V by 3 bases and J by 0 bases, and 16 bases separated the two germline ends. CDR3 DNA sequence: TGTGCCAGTAGTATGGTTCTGCGGCACACTAGCACAGATACGCAGTATTTT. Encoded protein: CASSMVLRHTSTDTQYF.

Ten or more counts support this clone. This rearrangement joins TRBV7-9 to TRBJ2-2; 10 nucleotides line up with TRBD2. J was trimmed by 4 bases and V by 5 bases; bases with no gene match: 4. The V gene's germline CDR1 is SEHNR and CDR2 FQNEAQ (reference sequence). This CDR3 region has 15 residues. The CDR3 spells CASSQSGGATGELFF. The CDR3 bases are TGTGCCAGCAGCCAGAGCGGGGGGGCCACCGGGGAGCTGTTTTTT.

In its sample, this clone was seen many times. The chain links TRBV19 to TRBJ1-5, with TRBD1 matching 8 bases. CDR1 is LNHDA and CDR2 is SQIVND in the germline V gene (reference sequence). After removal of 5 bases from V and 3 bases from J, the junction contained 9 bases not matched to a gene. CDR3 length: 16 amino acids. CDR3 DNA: TGTGCCAGTAGTTCACCGGGACAGGCCTTCAATCAGCCCCAGCATTTT. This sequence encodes CASSSPGQAFNQPQHF. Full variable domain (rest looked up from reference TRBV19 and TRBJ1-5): DGGITQSPKYLFRKEGQNVTLSCEQNLNHDAMYWYRQDPGQGLRLIYYSQIVNDFQKGDIAEGYSVSREKKESFPLTVTSAQKNPTAFYLCASSSPGQAFNQPQHFGDGTRLSIL.

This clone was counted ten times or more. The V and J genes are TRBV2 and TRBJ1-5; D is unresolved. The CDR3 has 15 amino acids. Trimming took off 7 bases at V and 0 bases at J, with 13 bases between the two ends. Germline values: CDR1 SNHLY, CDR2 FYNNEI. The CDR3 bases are TGTGCCAGCACCGACAATGAGTATAGCAATCAGCCCCAGCATTTT. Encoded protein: CASTDNEYSNQPQHF.

The CDR3: CASLRGRGTGELFF. Here the CDR3 DNA reads TGTGCCAGCCTCCGGGGCAGGGGCACCGGGGAGCTGTTTTTT. The chain couples TRBV6-6 to TRBJ2-2; the D gene is possibly TRBD1 (6 bases). The CDR3 runs to 14 residues. CDR1 is MNHNY and CDR2 is SVGAGI in the germline V gene (reference sequence). The V and J ends lost 8 bases and 4 bases respectively, with 14 bases between them.

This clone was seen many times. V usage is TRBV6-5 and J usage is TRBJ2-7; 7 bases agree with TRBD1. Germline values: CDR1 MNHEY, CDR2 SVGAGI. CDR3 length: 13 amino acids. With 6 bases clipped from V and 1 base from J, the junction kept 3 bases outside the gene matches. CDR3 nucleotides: TGTGCCAGCAGACGACAGGGTTCCTACGAGCAGTACTTC. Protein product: CASRRQGSYEQYF.

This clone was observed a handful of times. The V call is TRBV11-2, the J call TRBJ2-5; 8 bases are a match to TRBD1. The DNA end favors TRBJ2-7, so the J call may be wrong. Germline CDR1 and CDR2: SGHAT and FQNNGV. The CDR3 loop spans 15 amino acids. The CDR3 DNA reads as TGTGCCAGCAGCCTATTGGACAGGGTTGACTACGAGCAGTACTTC. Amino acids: CASSLLDRVDYEQYF.

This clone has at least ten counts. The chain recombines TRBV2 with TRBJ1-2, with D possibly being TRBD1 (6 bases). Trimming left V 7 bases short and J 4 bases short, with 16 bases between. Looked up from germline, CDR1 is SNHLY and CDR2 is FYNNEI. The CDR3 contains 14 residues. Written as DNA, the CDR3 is TGTGCCAGCACCCTCACAGGGTTTGGCTATGGCTACACCTTC. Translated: CASTLTGFGYGYTF.

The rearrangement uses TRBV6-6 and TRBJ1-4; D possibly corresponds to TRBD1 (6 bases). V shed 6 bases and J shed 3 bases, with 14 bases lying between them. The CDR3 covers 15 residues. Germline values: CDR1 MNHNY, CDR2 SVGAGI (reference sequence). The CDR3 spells CASSLNRVSNEKLFF. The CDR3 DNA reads TGTGCCAGCAGCCTTAACAGGGTGTCTAATGAAAAACTGTTTTTT.

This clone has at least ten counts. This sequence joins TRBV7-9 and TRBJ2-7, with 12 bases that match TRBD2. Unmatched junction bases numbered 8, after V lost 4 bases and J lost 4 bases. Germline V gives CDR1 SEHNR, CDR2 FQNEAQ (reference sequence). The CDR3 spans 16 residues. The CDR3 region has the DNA TGTGCCAGCAGCTCCTGGACTAGCGGGAATAAGTACGAGCAGTACTTC. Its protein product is CASSSWTSGNKYEQYF.

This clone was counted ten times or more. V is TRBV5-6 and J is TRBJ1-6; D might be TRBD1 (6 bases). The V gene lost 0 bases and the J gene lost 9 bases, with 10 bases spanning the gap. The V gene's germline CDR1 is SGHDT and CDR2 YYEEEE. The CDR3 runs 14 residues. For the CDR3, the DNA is TGTGCCAGCAGCTTGGGACAGGCAGGTTCACCCCTCCACTTT. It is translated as CASSLGQAGSPLHF.

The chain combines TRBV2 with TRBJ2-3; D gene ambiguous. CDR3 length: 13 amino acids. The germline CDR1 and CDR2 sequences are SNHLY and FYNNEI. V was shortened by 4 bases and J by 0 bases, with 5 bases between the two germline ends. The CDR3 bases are TGTGCCAGCAGTGGACTCAGCACAGATACGCAGTATTTT. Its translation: CASSGLSTDTQYF.

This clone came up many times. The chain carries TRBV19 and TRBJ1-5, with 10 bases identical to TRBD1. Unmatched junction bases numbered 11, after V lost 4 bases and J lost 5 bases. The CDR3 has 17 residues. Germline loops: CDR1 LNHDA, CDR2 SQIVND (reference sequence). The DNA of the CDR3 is TGTGCCAGTAGTACCTCGACAGGGGGCAGGAACTATCAGCCCCAGCATTTT. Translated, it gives CASSTSTGGRNYQPQHF.

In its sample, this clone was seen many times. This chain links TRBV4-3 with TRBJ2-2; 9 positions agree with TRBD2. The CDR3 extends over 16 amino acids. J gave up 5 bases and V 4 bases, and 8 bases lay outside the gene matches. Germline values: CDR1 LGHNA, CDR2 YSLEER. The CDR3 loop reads CASSPDLAGETGELFF. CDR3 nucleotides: TGCGCCAGCAGCCCCGATTTAGCGGGGGAGACCGGGGAGCTGTTTTTT.

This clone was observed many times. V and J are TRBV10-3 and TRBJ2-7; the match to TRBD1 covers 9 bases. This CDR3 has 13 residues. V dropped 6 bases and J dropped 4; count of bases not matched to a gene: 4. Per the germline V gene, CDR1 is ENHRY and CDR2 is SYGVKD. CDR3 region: CAIRMTGGYEQYF. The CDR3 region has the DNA TGTGCCATCAGGATGACAGGGGGGTACGAGCAGTACTTC.